Presented here are 8 T cell receptor beta chains from one specimen sequenced in a study of T cell responses to AZD1222 COVID-19 vaccine (dated by TCRdb to about 2021). The library was obtained by the immunoSEQ multiplex PCR assay. TCRdb mirrors the immuneACCESS table, restricted to in-frame sequences. Some clones are absent from its copies; in checked studies, under half trace to an unresolved V gene, and the reason for the others is unknown. The sample table records 65,000 to 95,000 clones; 70% to 90% of these occur just once. Of the sample, around 9.3% falls within the top ten clones. The sample's time point, from its label and the paper: about 28 days (+/-7) after the second vaccine dose. This material consisted of peripheral blood, taken 28 days after the second AZD1222 dose. The receptors shown here come from an adult who received the AZD1222 COVID-19 vaccine.

This sequence joins TRBV7-9 and TRBJ1-1, with a possible D match to TRBD1 (5 bases). The CDR3 sequence is 14 residues long. V lost 3 bases and J lost 4, with 12 bases in between. CDR1 SEHNR and CDR2 FQNEAQ come from the germline V gene (reference sequence). The CDR3 DNA is TGTGCCAGCAGCTTGACCGGGGGGGGCACTGAAGCTTTCTTT. This translates into CASSLTGGGTEAFF.

The CDR3, as DNA: TGTGCCAGCAGTCCCAGTTTGGGGGGTGGCTACACCTTC. It translates to CASSPSLGGGYTF. This rearrangement joins TRBV14 to TRBJ1-2, with a possible D match to TRBD1 (5 bases). CDR3 length equals 13 residues. Germline loops: CDR1 SGHDN, CDR2 FVKESK. The ends were cut back, 6 bases at V and 7 bases at J, with 15 bases in the middle.

In this sample, this clone turned up a few times. The chain employs TRBV5-4 and TRBJ1-2; D is possibly TRBD1 (6 bases). CDR1 SGHNT and CDR2 YYREEE come from the germline V gene (reference sequence). This CDR3 has 14 residues. Trimming stripped 0 bases from V and 6 bases from J, with 12 bases between. This chain's CDR3 is CASSLDRGGNGYTF. DNA for the CDR3: TGTGCCAGCAGCTTGGACAGAGGGGGAAATGGCTACACCTTC.

V and J are TRBV5-1 and TRBJ1-2; TRBD1 matches at 8 bases. V dropped 4 bases and J dropped 8; count of bases not matched to a gene: 13. Germline CDR1 reads SGHRS; CDR2 reads YFSETQ. The CDR3 sequence is 15 residues long. DNA of the CDR3: TGCGCCAGCAGCCCACAACCGGACAGGGTCGAGGGCTACACCTTC. It specifies CASSPQPDRVEGYTF.

The chain employs TRBV25-1 and TRBJ1-2, with D tentatively TRBD1 (5 bases). The germline CDR1 and CDR2 sequences are MGHDK and SYGVNS. V lost 5 bases, J lost 2 bases, and 12 bases lay in between. The CDR3 covers 14 residues. The CDR3 coding sequence is TGTGCCAGCAGTCCCACCCGGGACAACTATGGCTACACCTTC. It encodes CASSPTRDNYGYTF.

This clone occurred a few times. V and J are TRBV28 and TRBJ1-5; 7 bases match TRBD1. CDR3 size: 14 residues. CDR1 and CDR2 from the germline V gene are MDHEN and SYDVKM. After removal of 8 bases from V and 5 bases from J, the junction contained 9 bases not matched to a gene. CDR3 protein: CASGRTGGYQPQHF. Written as DNA, the CDR3 is TGTGCCAGCGGCCGGACAGGTGGGTATCAGCCCCAGCATTTT.

V and J are TRBV19 and TRBJ2-7, with a weak D call TRBD1 (7 bases). Trimming took 3 bases from V and 3 from J, leaving 12 bases between them. CDR1 and CDR2 (germline): LNHDA, SQIVND (reference sequence). This CDR3 contains 14 residues. In nucleotides, the CDR3 is TGTGCCAGTAGTATTTCAGGGGGGCACTACGAGCAGTACTTC. Protein: CASSISGGHYEQYF. The whole variable domain, filled in from reference TRBV19 and TRBJ2-7, reads DGGITQSPKYLFRKEGQNVTLSCEQNLNHDAMYWYRQDPGQGLRLIYYSQIVNDFQKGDIAEGYSVSREKKESFPLTVTSAQKNPTAFYLCASSISGGHYEQYFGPGTRLTVT.

This clone counts as medium-sized. The chain couples TRBV4-2 to TRBJ2-5, with a possible D match to TRBD1 (5 bases). Germline V CDR1 and CDR2: LGHNA, YNFKEQ. The CDR3 spans 15 residues. Deletions cut 5 bases from V and 0 bases from J, with 13 bases between. CDR3 residues: CASSYKTEYQETQYF. In DNA, the CDR3 is TGTGCCAGCAGCTATAAGACAGAGTACCAAGAGACCCAGTACTTC.